The 27 T cell receptor beta chains below were found in one sample sequenced in a study of T-cell reconstitution after alpha-beta-depleted transplantation in children. Unique molecular identifiers were incorporated into the prepared TCRbeta library. TCRdb analysed the PCR reads with MiXCR anew, one entry per CDR3 protein. The sample yields under 300,000 distinct CDR3 sequences, 11% seen once. Here the sequenced sample was peripheral blood, taken 180 days after TCRalphabeta/CD19-depleted stem cell transplant. These receptors were collected from a male patient between 2 and 15 years old who had a stem cell transplant for chronic granulomatous disease, so the T cells may come from the graft donor.

A word on this clonotype: A read error is possible here, since a much larger clone lies one base away. The chain links TRBV29-1 to TRBJ2-3; D is unresolved. Trimming pared 5 bases from V and 2 bases from J, leaving 8 bases between. The germline V gene has CDR1 SQVTM and CDR2 ANQGSEA. The CDR3 contains 12 residues. CDR3 amino acids: CSVPADTDTQYF. Written as DNA, the CDR3 is TGCAGCGTTCCGGCGGACACAGATACGCAGTATTTT.

This clonotype was counted many times. This chain connects TRBV19 to TRBJ2-2; TRBD1 matches 8 bases. Germline V gene lookup returns CDR1 LNHDA and CDR2 SQIVND (reference sequence). Germline trimming cut 10 bases from V and 6 bases from J; bases unmatched to any gene: 13. CDR3 length: 15 residues. Written as DNA, the CDR3 is TGTGCCACCCTGAACGAGGACAGGGCGGCCGGGGAGCTGTTTTTT. Its protein product is CATLNEDRAAGELFF.

At least ten counts were recorded for this clonotype. V and J are TRBV20-1 and TRBJ2-2, with 15 bases fitting TRBD2. Per germline, CDR1 DFQATT and CDR2 SNEGSKA (reference sequence). The CDR3 is made up of 18 amino acids. V gave up 5 bases and J gave up 2 bases; unmatched junction bases: 9. The CDR3 sequence: CSAYLPGLAGGNTGELFF. CDR3 bases: TGCAGTGCTTATCTCCCGGGACTAGCGGGAGGCAACACCGGGGAGCTGTTTTTT.

This clonotype was observed at least ten times. The chain links TRBV6-1 to TRBJ2-1; 14 bases are a match to TRBD2. The CDR3 length is 18 residues. J was trimmed by 6 bases and V by 2 bases; bases with no gene match: 9. Germline V gene data show CDR1 as MNHNS and CDR2 as SASEGT. CDR3 loop: CASSERPGLAGAPNEQFF. The DNA of the CDR3 is TGTGCCAGCAGTGAACGTCCGGGACTAGCGGGAGCCCCCAATGAGCAGTTCTTC.

At least ten counts were recorded for this clonotype. This CDR3 is CASSSGQGASETDTQYF. CDR3 coding DNA: TGTGCCAGCAGCTCGGGACAGGGAGCTTCGGAAACAGATACGCAGTATTTT. This chain uses TRBV7-2 with TRBJ2-3; 9 nucleotides line up with TRBD1. V trimming: 4 bases; J trimming: 3 bases; junction bases outside the gene matches: 11. This CDR3 comprises 17 residues. Germline V gives CDR1 SGHTA, CDR2 FQGNSA.

Points on this clonotype: Being one base from a much bigger clone, this may be a read error. The chain is built from TRBV5-5 and TRBJ2-7; tentatively, D is TRBD2 (5 bases). Trimming took off 5 bases at V and 3 bases at J, with 18 bases between the two ends. Germline-derived CDR1 and CDR2 are SGHKS and YYEKEE (reference sequence). This CDR3 is 15 amino acids long. This CDR3 reads CASRILVGEIYEQYF. The CDR3 nucleotides read TGTGCCAGCAGGATACTAGTGGGAGAGATCTACGAGCAGTACTTC.

There are many counts of this clonotype. V is TRBV12-3 or TRBV12-4 and J is TRBJ2-7; possible D gene TRBD1, 5 bases. V was trimmed by 7 bases and J by 2 bases, leaving 15 bases between them. The CDR3 contains 14 residues. CDR3 in DNA: TGTGCCAGCACTCTTCAGGGTATCACCTACGAGCAGTACTTC. The encoded protein is CASTLQGITYEQYF.

This clonotype was counted a few times. The CDR3 coding sequence is TGTGCCAGCAGTATGGGACTAGCGGGGGACCGAGAGACCCAGTACTTC. Residues: CASSMGLAGDRETQYF. The chain carries TRBV12-3 or TRBV12-4 and TRBJ2-5, with 14 bases that match TRBD2. CDR3 size: 16 residues. The V segment lost 5 bases and the J segment 4 bases; nucleotides outside the gene matches: 6.

This clonotype occurred many times. J is TRBJ2-7 and V is TRBV7-2; the D gene is possibly TRBD2 (5 bases). The CDR3 sequence is 15 residues long. Per the germline V gene, CDR1 is SGHTA and CDR2 is FQGNSA. V was pared by 5 bases and J by 3 bases, with 17 bases between. DNA for the CDR3: TGTGCCAGCAGCCCCGATTGGGAGATGCTCTACGAGCAGTACTTC. It translates to CASSPDWEMLYEQYF.

This clonotype was detected ten times or more. V gene TRBV20-1 combines with J gene TRBJ1-2; 7 nucleotides line up with TRBD1. The CDR3 has 14 amino acids. V dropped 5 bases and J dropped 6; count of bases not matched to a gene: 12. The germline gives CDR1 DFQATT, CDR2 SNEGSKA (reference sequence). The CDR3 coding sequence is TGCAGTGCTGTACATACAGGGGTGTTAAATGGCTACACCTTC. Residues: CSAVHTGVLNGYTF.

The rearrangement uses TRBV2 and TRBJ2-1; perhaps TRBD2 as D (7 bases). Germline V CDR1 and CDR2: SNHLY, FYNNEI. V lost 10 bases to trimming and J lost 5 bases, with 18 bases between them. The CDR3 contains 14 residues. The CDR3 loop is CATQKRDIDNEQFF. For the CDR3, the DNA is TGTGCCACCCAAAAGCGGGACATCGACAATGAGCAGTTCTTC.

The table lists this clonotype with many counts. The V call is TRBV20-1, the J call TRBJ2-1; TRBD2 matches at 9 bases. The length of the CDR3 is 16 residues. Germline V gene lookup returns CDR1 DFQATT and CDR2 SNEGSKA (reference sequence). The V gene end was trimmed by 6 bases and the J gene end by 7 bases; junction bases not matched to a gene: 16. CDR3 region: CSASPGGGAVRNEQFF. The CDR3 bases are TGCAGTGCGTCACCCGGCGGGGGGGCGGTTAGGAATGAGCAGTTCTTC.

This clonotype has ten or more counts. The chain recombines TRBV11-1 with TRBJ2-1, with D perhaps matching TRBD2 (5 bases). Trimming pared 5 bases from V and 9 bases from J, leaving 14 bases between. The length of the CDR3 is 13 residues. Germline V gene sequence: CDR1 SGHAT, CDR2 FQDESV (reference sequence). The CDR3 protein is CASSRGRLTEQFF. CDR3 coding DNA: TGTGCCAGCAGCCGTGGGAGATTGACTGAGCAGTTCTTC.

This clonotype showed up many times. The V and J genes are TRBV15 and TRBJ1-1; TRBD1 matches at 7 bases. Germline V lookup: CDR1 LNHNV, CDR2 YYDKDF (reference sequence). There are 16 residues in the CDR3. Germline trimming cut 1 base from V and 6 bases from J; bases unmatched to any gene: 11. CDR3 nucleotide sequence: TGTGCCACCAGCAGAGGGGACAGTTATTACTATCCTGAAGCTTTCTTT. Translated: CATSRGDSYYYPEAFF.

This clonotype was recorded many times. This chain connects TRBV10-1 to TRBJ2-1, with 9 bases aligning to TRBD2. With 4 bases clipped from V and 5 bases from J, the junction kept 9 bases outside the gene matches. Germline V CDR1 and CDR2: WNHNN, SYGVQD (reference sequence). The CDR3 consists of 16 residues. The CDR3 region has the DNA TGCGCCAGCAGTGCCTTAGCGGGAGCTCAAAACAATGAGCAGTTCTTC. Protein product: CASSALAGAQNNEQFF.

This clonotype was detected ten times or more. The chain recombines TRBV14 with TRBJ1-6; no clear D gene. V gave up 4 bases and J gave up 10 bases, with 14 bases separating them. The germline CDR1 and CDR2 sequences are SGHDN and FVKESK. CDR3 length: 14 residues. The CDR3: CASSREVGWSPLHF. As DNA, the CDR3 is TGTGCCAGCAGCCGCGAAGTTGGGTGGTCACCCCTCCACTTT.

This clonotype has a handful of counts. The rearrangement joins TRBV19 to TRBJ2-3; 9 nucleotides align to TRBD1. The length of the CDR3 is 16 residues. Germline trimming cut 5 bases from V and 1 base from J; bases unmatched to any gene: 7. Germline CDR1 reads LNHDA; CDR2 reads SQIVND (reference sequence). The CDR3 nucleotides are TGTGCCAGTAGTTCTCGGACAGGGGAGGGCACAGATACGCAGTATTTT. It yields the protein CASSSRTGEGTDTQYF.

This clonotype was found many times. V gene TRBV12-5 combines with J gene TRBJ1-5; D is uncertain. The germline V gene has CDR1 LGHNT and CDR2 FRNRAP. The CDR3 is 19 amino acids. V was clipped by 0 bases and J by 0 bases, with 18 bases between them. For the CDR3, the DNA is TGTGCTAGTGGTTTGGTTAAAAAGCCCGAGTCGTATAGCAATCAGCCCCAGCATTTT. Its protein product is CASGLVKKPESYSNQPQHF.

This clonotype has at least ten counts. The chain couples TRBV10-1 to TRBJ2-7; tentatively, D is TRBD1 or TRBD2 (6 bases each). The germline V and J ends were trimmed by 0 bases and 5 bases, with 8 bases remaining between them. This CDR3 region has 13 residues. Looked up from germline, CDR1 is WNHNN and CDR2 is SYGVQD (reference sequence). The CDR3 bases are TGCGCCAGCAGTGAGTCCGGGGGCCACGAGCAGTACTTC. Translation: CASSESGGHEQYF.

In regard to this clonotype: A read error may be the cause here, since a much bigger clone is one base away. The chain recombines TRBV7-2 with TRBJ2-7; 9 bases match TRBD2. J gave up 1 base and V 2 bases, and 9 bases lay outside the gene matches. There are 17 residues in the CDR3. From germline, CDR1 is SGHTA and CDR2 FQGNSA. The CDR3 DNA is TGTGCCAGCAGCTTAATAGCTAGCGGGATAAGTTCCTACGAGCAGTACTTC. It is translated as CASSLIASGISSYEQYF.

This clonotype was seen at least ten times. The chain uses TRBV29-1 and TRBJ2-7; 7 positions match TRBD1. V trimming: 5 bases; J trimming: 6 bases; junction bases outside the gene matches: 10. The CDR3 covers 13 residues. Germline V CDR1 and CDR2: SQVTM, ANQGSEA. This chain's CDR3 is CSVRTGVGGEQYF. CDR3 nucleotides: TGCAGCGTTAGGACAGGAGTCGGCGGCGAGCAGTACTTC.

The table lists this clonotype with many counts. The rearrangement joins TRBV7-6 to TRBJ1-3; perhaps TRBD1 as D (5 bases). The CDR3 sequence is 15 residues long. V lost 1 base, J lost 0 bases, and 7 bases lay in between. Germline assignment: CDR1 SGHVS and CDR2 FNYEAQ. Here the CDR3 reads CASSLGGGSGNTIYF. CDR3 nucleotides: TGTGCCAGCAGCTTAGGGGGCGGCTCTGGAAACACCATATATTTT.

In this sample, this clonotype turned up many times. The V call is TRBV7-9, the J call TRBJ2-1; TRBD2 is a possible D gene (6 bases). The ends were cut back, 1 base at V and 6 bases at J, with 10 bases in the middle. Looked up from germline, CDR1 is SEHNR and CDR2 is FQNEAQ (reference sequence). This CDR3 is built from 14 residues. CDR3 loop: CASSLVGSLNEQFF. CDR3 bases: TGTGCCAGCAGCTTAGTCGGGAGCCTCAATGAGCAGTTCTTC.

This clonotype was seen many times. The rearrangement links TRBV7-2 to TRBJ2-3; possibly TRBD1 or TRBD2 for D (5 bases each). The CDR3 consists of 16 residues. Germline V gene sequence: CDR1 SGHTA, CDR2 FQGNSA. The V gene lost 4 bases and the J gene lost 0 bases, with 14 bases spanning the gap. The CDR3 nucleotides read TGTGCCAGCAGCTCAATAGCAGGGACCAGCACAGATACGCAGTATTTT. Residues: CASSSIAGTSTDTQYF.

There are many counts of this clonotype. The chain recombines TRBV27 with TRBJ2-7; unclear D gene. CDR3 length: 12 amino acids. Trimming removed 4 bases at V and 1 base at J, with 5 bases between. Germline V gene sequence: CDR1 MNHEY, CDR2 SMNVEV (reference sequence). The chain's CDR3 is CASSSTSYEQYF. CDR3 nucleotide sequence: TGTGCCAGCAGTTCCACGTCCTACGAGCAGTACTTC.

In regard to this clonotype: The CDR3 does not close with the conserved phenylalanine or tryptophan, likely indicating a read error. The DNA is left out, because the CDR3 cannot be placed on it with certainty; the CDR3 is given as TCRdb lists it. V is TRBV12-3 or TRBV12-4 and J is TRBJ2-3; whether TRBD1, the table's D call, matches the DNA was not checked. The CDR3 is 11 residues long, counting both termini. CDR3 amino acids: CASSRPGTVVM.

The table lists this clonotype with many counts. This rearrangement joins TRBV12-3 or TRBV12-4 to TRBJ1-6; D not resolved. The V end was cut by 2 bases, the J end by 7 bases, with 9 bases between. The CDR3 covers 14 residues. This CDR3 is CASSLKGPNSPLHF. CDR3 bases: TGTGCCAGCAGTTTAAAGGGTCCGAATTCACCCCTCCACTTT.